The present T cell receptor (beta chain) was sequenced within a study of blood T cell repertoires in COVID-19. Whole-study context: Samples of COVID-19 (acute and convalescent) were obtained from the United States, Italy and Spain. PBMCs, B-cell-depleted T cells, or T cells were the source of the cDNA or gDNA that made up the material.

In the original processing: Nucleated cell counts were estimated from reference gene primer amplification. TCRdb keeps only in-frame clones here, not all; method: immunoSEQ multiplex PCR. V, J and clone size are those of that table, while D and trimming were read from the DNA. The table shows some 530,000 clones, with 70% to 90% occurring only once. This CDR3 contains 13 residues. Trimming removed 4 bases from V and 8 bases from J; junction bases left unmatched: 2. V usage is TRBV12-3 or TRBV12-4 and J usage is TRBJ2-4; TRBD1 aligns across 10 bases. This receptor was identified in a human donor in a cohort sampled during active COVID-19. Input material: peripheral blood. The CDR3 region has the DNA TGTGCCAGCAGTTCCGACAGGGGGCACATTCAGTACTTC. Translation gives CASSSDRGHIQYF.